This T cell receptor beta chain was observed in a study of blood T cell repertoires in COVID-19. The CDR3 extends over 13 amino acids. V lost 8 bases to trimming and J lost 8 bases; unmatched junction nucleotides: 9. Germline lookup yields CDR1 GTSNPN and CDR2 SVGIG (reference sequence). The Seattle site enrolled patients during active infection and followed them longitudinally. Clones were read by immunoSEQ multiplex PCR, and TCRdb kept only the in-frame ones, dropping some. The data show around 300,000 clones, with around 89% seen just once and around 0.98% held by the top ten. Sequences were obtained from peripheral blood. The gene calls are TRBV30 and TRBJ1-6; 7 nucleotides align to TRBD1. The TCR originated in a woman in her forties with COVID-19, enrolled during active disease. The chain's CDR3 is CAGGQDSYSPLHF. The DNA of the CDR3 is TGTGCCGGTGGACAGGACTCCTATTCACCCCTCCACTTT.